The 32 T cell receptor beta chains listed next were all sequenced from one sample in a study of blood T cell repertoires in COVID-19. Clones were read by immunoSEQ multiplex PCR, and TCRdb kept only the in-frame ones, dropping some. The data hold 100,000 or so clones, with about 85% observed a single time. Sequenced input: peripheral blood. These receptors were taken from a man aged 45-65 years with active COVID-19.

The V call is TRBV3-1 (or the pseudogene TRBV3-2), the J call TRBJ2-7, with a weak D call TRBD1 (6 bases). Germline-derived CDR1 and CDR2 are LGHDT and YNNKEL (reference sequence). V lost 4 bases and J lost 2, with 15 bases in between. The CDR3 is 15 amino acids. CDR3 bases: TGTGCCAGCAGCCCTTATCGACAGGAAACCTACGAGCAGTACTTC. It encodes CASSPYRQETYEQYF.

The chain couples TRBV6-2 or TRBV6-3 to TRBJ2-7, with 12 bases fitting TRBD2. CDR3 size: 15 residues. Germline V gives CDR1 MNHEY, CDR2 SVGEGT. The V gene end was trimmed by 2 bases and the J gene end by 12 bases; junction bases not matched to a gene: 11. The CDR3 bases are TGTGCCAGCAGTTACGCGGGGACTAGCGGGTACTCGGCGTACTTC. Amino acid sequence: CASSYAGTSGYSAYF.

The V call is TRBV29-1, the J call TRBJ1-1; perhaps TRBD1 as D (5 bases). The germline V gene has CDR1 SQVTM and CDR2 ANQGSEA. Trimming stripped 4 bases from V and 1 base from J, with 7 bases between. There are 12 residues in the CDR3. Here the CDR3 DNA reads TGCAGCGTTGGCGGGGGGAACACTGAAGCTTTCTTT. Protein product: CSVGGGNTEAFF.

The rearrangement links TRBV18 to TRBJ2-3; D gene uncertain. Between the trimmed V and J ends, which lost 5 bases and 3 bases, there was a span of 6 bases. Germline V gives CDR1 KGHSH, CDR2 LQKENI. CDR3 size: 12 residues. The CDR3 spells CASSKPTDTQYF. CDR3 nucleotides: TGTGCCAGCTCAAAGCCTACAGATACGCAGTATTTT. The full variable domain, with the rest looked up from reference TRBV18 and TRBJ2-3, is NAGVMQNPRHLVRRRGQEARLRCSPMKGHSHVYWYRQLPEEGLKFMVYLQKENIIDESGMPKERFSAEFPKEGPSILRIQQVVRGDSAAYFCASSKPTDTQYFGPGTRLTVL.

This clone was counted a single time. The V call is TRBV3-1 (or the pseudogene TRBV3-2), the J call TRBJ1-1; D is possibly TRBD1 (5 bases). Germline CDR1 reads LGHDT; CDR2 reads YNNKEL (reference sequence). The CDR3 runs to 14 residues. Trimming cost V 2 bases and J 4 bases, with 11 bases left between them. CDR3 region: CASSQFPGVTEAFF. In DNA form, the CDR3 reads TGTGCCAGCAGCCAATTCCCGGGGGTCACTGAAGCTTTCTTT.

The V call is TRBV9, the J call TRBJ1-6, with TRBD1 identical over 8 bases. CDR1 and CDR2 (germline): SGDLS, YYNGEE. The J segment lost 7 bases and the V segment lost 0 bases, leaving 9 bases of the junction unmatched. CDR3 length: 17 residues. CDR3 loop: CASSVGLQGAKNSPLHF. CDR3 nucleotides: TGTGCCAGCAGCGTAGGCCTCCAGGGGGCTAAGAATTCACCCCTCCACTTT.

This chain joins TRBV6-1 and TRBJ1-6; D possibly corresponds to TRBD1 (6 bases). V lost 7 bases, J lost 5 bases, and 15 bases lay in between. The CDR3 length is 15 residues. Germline V gene data show CDR1 as MNHNS and CDR2 as SASEGT. The CDR3 DNA is TGTGCCAGCAATAACGGGGCAGGGGATAATTCACCCCTCCACTTT. Amino acid sequence: CASNNGAGDNSPLHF.

The chain joins TRBV15 to TRBJ2-7, with 9 bases that match TRBD1. Germline lookup yields CDR1 LNHNV and CDR2 YYDKDF (reference sequence). The CDR3 loop spans 14 amino acids. Trimming removed 9 bases from V and 0 bases from J; junction bases left unmatched: 6. CDR3 nucleotides: TGTGCCACGAAAGGGGACAGGGCCTCCTACGAGCAGTACTTC. It yields the protein CATKGDRASYEQYF.

The sample holds one count of this clone. The chain is built from TRBV5-5 and TRBJ2-3; D unclear. V was clipped by 4 bases and J by 1 base, with 10 bases between them. Per germline, CDR1 SGHKS and CDR2 YYEKEE (reference sequence). This CDR3 comprises 14 residues. CDR3 in DNA: TGTGCCAGCAGCCGTAGTCGGGGCACAGATACGCAGTATTTT. Protein: CASSRSRGTDTQYF.

The gene calls are TRBV5-1 and TRBJ2-2, with 8 positions matching TRBD1. This CDR3 is 16 amino acids long. CDR1 and CDR2 from the germline V gene are SGHRS and YFSETQ. Trimming at V came to 3 bases and at J to 4 bases, leaving 8 bases not matched to a gene. CDR3: CASSYSRGPGTGELFF. CDR3 sequence (DNA): TGCGCCAGCAGCTATAGCAGGGGGCCGGGCACCGGGGAGCTGTTTTTT. Full variable domain (rest looked up from reference TRBV5-1 and TRBJ2-2): KAGVTQTPRYLIKTRGQQVTLSCSPISGHRSVSWYQQTPGQGLQFLFEYFSETQRNKGNFPGRFSGRQFSNSRSEMNVSTLELGDSALYLCASSYSRGPGTGELFFGEGSRLTVL.

The V call is TRBV12-3 or TRBV12-4, the J call TRBJ1-4; D unclear. This CDR3 is 11 amino acids long. The V end lost 6 bases, the J end lost 5 bases, and 4 bases lay between the germline ends. In nucleotides, the CDR3 is TGTGCCAGCAGCCCAAATGAAAAACTGTTTTTT. Translated: CASSPNEKLFF.

The rearrangement joins TRBV9 to TRBJ1-6; no reliable D call. This CDR3 region has 15 residues. V lost 4 bases to trimming and J lost 13 bases, with 21 bases between them. Germline V lookup: CDR1 SGDLS, CDR2 YYNGEE. CDR3 DNA: TGTGCCAGCAGCCCGGAGGAGGGAGGGCGGATCCCCCTCCACTTT. Translated, it gives CASSPEEGGRIPLHF.

This chain joins TRBV9 and TRBJ1-2; 8 nucleotides align to TRBD1. J gave up 8 bases and V 3 bases, and 9 bases lay outside the gene matches. CDR3 length equals 14 residues. Germline loops: CDR1 SGDLS, CDR2 YYNGEE. The CDR3 here is CASSAQTGAEGYTF. CDR3 DNA sequence: TGTGCCAGCAGCGCCCAGACAGGGGCGGAGGGCTACACCTTC.

J is TRBJ2-7 and V is TRBV4-1; 10 bases match TRBD1. From germline, CDR1 is MGHRA and CDR2 YSYEKL. This CDR3 comprises 15 residues. V lost 1 base to trimming and J lost 7 bases; unmatched junction nucleotides: 7. The DNA of the CDR3 is TGCGCCAGCAGCCAAGCCGGGACAGGGGTCTGGGAGCAGTACTTC. Its translation is CASSQAGTGVWEQYF.

This clone came up a few times. The rearrangement links TRBV5-4 to TRBJ1-2, with 8 bases aligning to TRBD1. The CDR3 loop spans 16 amino acids. Germline trimming cut 4 bases from V and 0 bases from J; bases unmatched to any gene: 8. The germline V gene has CDR1 SGHNT and CDR2 YYREEE (reference sequence). The CDR3 protein is CASSLPPGQANYGYTF. CDR3 DNA sequence: TGTGCCAGCAGCCTACCACCGGGACAGGCTAACTATGGCTACACCTTC. Supplemented by reference TRBV5-4 and TRBJ1-2, the full variable domain reads ETGVTQSPTHLIKTRGQQVTLRCSSQSGHNTVSWYQQALGQGPQFIFQYYREEENGRGNFPPRFSGLQFPNYSSELNVNALELDDSALYLCASSLPPGQANYGYTFGSGTRLTVV.

This chain joins TRBV7-2 and TRBJ1-2; D remains unclear. Deletions cut 10 bases from V and 7 bases from J, with 13 bases between. This CDR3 has 11 amino acids. The germline V gene has CDR1 SGHTA and CDR2 FQGNSA. The CDR3 sequence is CATGGGVGYTF. CDR3 DNA: TGTGCCACCGGTGGCGGGGTTGGCTACACCTTC.

This chain connects TRBV19 to TRBJ2-1, with 8 bases fitting TRBD1. Germline V CDR1 and CDR2: LNHDA, SQIVND (reference sequence). V lost 6 bases and J lost 4; bases outside the gene matches: 2. The CDR3 is 13 amino acids. CDR3 amino acids: CASSGTGYNEQFF. The CDR3 nucleotides read TGTGCCAGTAGCGGGACAGGATACAATGAGCAGTTCTTC. Complete variable domain (other parts from reference TRBV19 and TRBJ2-1): DGGITQSPKYLFRKEGQNVTLSCEQNLNHDAMYWYRQDPGQGLRLIYYSQIVNDFQKGDIAEGYSVSREKKESFPLTVTSAQKNPTAFYLCASSGTGYNEQFFGPGTRLTVL.

V is TRBV2 and J is TRBJ1-5; a weak D match, TRBD1 (6 bases). Germline V gene data show CDR1 as SNHLY and CDR2 as FYNNEI. This CDR3 is built from 13 residues. V dropped 9 bases and J dropped 3 bases, with 12 bases sitting between them. This chain's CDR3 is CASRTDYNQPQHF. In DNA form, the CDR3 reads TGTGCCAGTCGGACAGACTACAATCAGCCCCAGCATTTT.

This clone was observed a single time. The genes are TRBV4-1 and TRBJ2-5, with D perhaps matching TRBD2 (6 bases). CDR1 is MGHRA and CDR2 is YSYEKL in the germline V gene. This CDR3 comprises 13 residues. V lost 4 bases and J lost 1, with 7 bases in between. The CDR3 spells CASSRGVQETQYF. In DNA form, the CDR3 reads TGCGCCAGCAGCCGGGGGGTCCAAGAGACCCAGTACTTC.

The J gene is TRBJ1-2, the V gene TRBV7-2; D is undetermined. Germline assignment: CDR1 SGHTA and CDR2 FQGNSA. The CDR3 runs 13 residues. The V and J ends lost 5 bases and 2 bases respectively, with 9 bases between them. The CDR3 region is CASSPVLNYGYTF. The CDR3 DNA sequence: TGTGCCAGCAGCCCGGTCCTAAACTATGGCTACACCTTC. Using reference TRBV7-2 and TRBJ1-2 for the parts outside the CDR3, the full variable domain is GAGVSQSPSNKVTEKGKDVELRCDPISGHTALYWYRQSLGQGLEFLIYFQGNSAPDKSGLPSDRFSAERTGGSVSTLTIQRTQQEDSAVYLCASSPVLNYGYTFGSGTRLTVV.

For this clone: An end of the junction differs from the germline gene, which may be a read error. V and J are TRBV5-1 and TRBJ2-3, with TRBD2 as a possible D gene (6 bases). Germline V gives CDR1 SGHRS, CDR2 YFSETQ. The CDR3 totals 16 residues. The chain's CDR3 is CASTLSSGTSTDTQYF. The DNA of the CDR3 is TGCGCCAGCACCTTGTCTTCGGGGACTAGCACAGATACGCAGTATTTT.

This sequence joins TRBV2 and TRBJ2-2, with D possibly matching TRBD2 (5 bases). This CDR3 comprises 14 residues. Germline loops: CDR1 SNHLY, CDR2 FYNNEI. The CDR3 sequence is CGGSRSQRTGELFF. For the CDR3, the DNA is TGTGGGGGAAGCCGGTCTCAGCGGACCGGGGAGCTGTTTTTT.

The rearrangement uses TRBV6-5 and TRBJ1-1, with 7 bases lining up with TRBD1. V shed 7 bases, J shed 6 bases, and the junction held 5 bases outside the gene matches. CDR1 and CDR2 (germline): MNHEY, SVGAGI. The CDR3 sequence is 12 residues long. The CDR3: CASIGTASEAFF. In DNA form, the CDR3 reads TGTGCCAGCATCGGGACAGCCTCTGAAGCTTTCTTT.

This chain uses TRBV5-1 with TRBJ2-2, with 7 bases lining up with TRBD1. Trimming removed 8 bases from V and 6 bases from J; junction bases left unmatched: 10. Germline CDR1 is SGHRS and CDR2 is YFSETQ. CDR3 length: 14 residues. This CDR3 is CASNTGESAGELFF. CDR3 sequence (DNA): TGCGCCAGTAACACAGGGGAGAGCGCCGGGGAGCTGTTTTTT. The full variable domain, with the rest looked up from reference TRBV5-1 and TRBJ2-2, is KAGVTQTPRYLIKTRGQQVTLSCSPISGHRSVSWYQQTPGQGLQFLFEYFSETQRNKGNFPGRFSGRQFSNSRSEMNVSTLELGDSALYLCASNTGESAGELFFGEGSRLTVL.

This clone was seen more than once but under ten times. V gene TRBV6-2 or TRBV6-3 combines with J gene TRBJ1-5, with a tentative D call TRBD1 (6 bases). CDR1 MNHEY and CDR2 SVGEGT come from the germline V gene. The CDR3 length is 14 residues. V was pared by 5 bases and J by 6 bases, with 14 bases between. The CDR3 protein is CASSLQGRGQPQHF. CDR3 nucleotides: TGTGCCAGCAGTCTACAGGGAAGGGGTCAGCCCCAGCATTTT.

This chain joins TRBV2 and TRBJ2-2; D possibly corresponds to TRBD2 (6 bases). This CDR3 contains 15 residues. Trimming left V 6 bases short and J 4 bases short, with 15 bases between. The germline V gene encodes CDR1 SNHLY and CDR2 FYNNEI. CDR3 in amino acids: CASREGGVFTGELFF. CDR3 in DNA: TGTGCCAGCAGGGAGGGCGGGGTTTTCACCGGGGAGCTGTTTTTT.

CDR3 in DNA: TGTGCCAGTAGTAGCGGCAGCGTCCCTGAAAAACTGTTTTTT. Its protein product is CASSSGSVPEKLFF. The genes are TRBV19 and TRBJ1-4; D is unclear. Trimming removed 4 bases at V and 7 bases at J, with 13 bases between. Germline V lookup: CDR1 LNHDA, CDR2 SQIVND (reference sequence). This CDR3 is built from 14 residues.

The genes are TRBV30 and TRBJ1-4, with a weak D call TRBD1 (6 bases). CDR1 and CDR2 (germline): GTSNPN, SVGIG (reference sequence). The ends were cut back, 0 bases at V and 2 bases at J, with 13 bases in the middle. This CDR3 has 16 residues. CDR3 sequence (DNA): TGTGCCTGGAGTGTACGGGGAGGGGGTACTAATGAAAAACTGTTTTTT. Its translation: CAWSVRGGGTNEKLFF.

V is TRBV20-1 and J is TRBJ2-1; D may be TRBD1 (6 bases). The germline CDR1 and CDR2 sequences are DFQATT and SNEGSKA (reference sequence). Trimming shortened V by 5 bases and J by 9 bases, and 8 bases separated the two germline ends. The CDR3 has 10 amino acids. CDR3 amino acids: CSAYRAEQFF. The DNA of the CDR3 is TGCAGTGCTTACAGGGCTGAGCAGTTCTTC.

This chain links TRBV6-5 with TRBJ1-5; 8 nucleotides align to TRBD1. Looked up from germline, CDR1 is MNHEY and CDR2 is SVGAGI. This CDR3 is 13 amino acids long. V dropped 8 bases and J dropped 8; count of bases not matched to a gene: 8. The CDR3 is CASGSGQGKPQHF. The CDR3 bases are TGTGCCAGCGGATCCGGACAGGGAAAGCCCCAGCATTTT.

The J gene is TRBJ1-5, the V gene TRBV7-2, with D possibly TRBD1 on 5 matching bases. This CDR3 is built from 15 residues. V gave up 0 bases and J gave up 4 bases, with 10 bases separating them. Germline V lookup: CDR1 SGHTA, CDR2 FQGNSA. In nucleotides, the CDR3 is TGTGCCAGCAGCTTAGCTGGGAACAGGAATCAGCCCCAGCATTTT. Encoded protein: CASSLAGNRNQPQHF.

The rearrangement joins TRBV10-3 to TRBJ1-1; weak D call: TRBD1 (5 bases). CDR3 length: 13 residues. Germline V gene sequence: CDR1 ENHRY, CDR2 SYGVKD. V was trimmed by 7 bases and J by 1 base, leaving 10 bases between them. This CDR3 is CAITTDRNTEAFF. The CDR3 DNA is TGTGCCATCACTACAGACAGGAACACTGAAGCTTTCTTT.